Given below is one T cell receptor beta chain in context. Antigen: not known. An equimolar mix of two oligonucleotides served as the beta constant-region primer for TRBC1 and TRBC2. The ligated cDNA underwent four PCR rounds using SP2 and nested alpha and beta constant-region primers. TCRdb redid the calling of the UMI-ligation and nested PCR reads with MiXCR, one entry per CDR3 protein. The table includes around 93,000 distinct CDR3 sequences, approximately 10% detected once. Cells stained for CD3, CD4, CD8, CD45RA and CD27 were sorted into four subsets. The sample belongs to a study of naive and memory T cell subsets. Broader study findings: A clonotype means one alpha or beta sequence, not an alpha/beta pair. There was no ground truth to check naive and memory subset results. A few larger clonotypes appeared in naive repertoires, especially CD8, possibly memory cells re-expressing CD45RA.

CDR1 MNHEY and CDR2 SVGEGT come from the germline V gene. The CDR3 spans 15 residues. Trimming cost V 7 bases and J 0 bases; bases outside gene matches: 8. This TCR came from a human donor in good health. The chain couples TRBV6-2 or TRBV6-3 to TRBJ1-1; the match to TRBD1 covers 7 bases. What was sequenced was naive CD4+ T cells from blood. The CDR3 sequence is CASTKVGQLNTEAFF. CDR3 nucleotide sequence: TGTGCCAGCACCAAAGTGGGACAGTTGAACACTGAAGCTTTCTTT.